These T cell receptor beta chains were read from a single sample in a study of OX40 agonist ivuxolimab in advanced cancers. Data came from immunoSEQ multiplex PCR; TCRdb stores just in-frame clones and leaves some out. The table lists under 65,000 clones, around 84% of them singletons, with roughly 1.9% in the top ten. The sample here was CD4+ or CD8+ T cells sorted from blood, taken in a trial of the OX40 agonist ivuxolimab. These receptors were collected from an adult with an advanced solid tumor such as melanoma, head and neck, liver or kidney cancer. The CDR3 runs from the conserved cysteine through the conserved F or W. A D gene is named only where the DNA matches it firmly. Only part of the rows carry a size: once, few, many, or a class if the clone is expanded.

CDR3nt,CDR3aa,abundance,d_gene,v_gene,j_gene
TGTGCCAGCCAGATACAGCCTAGAAACACCGGGGAGCTGTTTTTT,CASQIQPRNTGELFF,once,.,TRBV28,TRBJ2-2
TGTGCCAGCAGCGAGGGGACAGGGACCAAAAACATTCAGTACTTC,CASSEGTGTKNIQYF,.,TRBD1,TRBV9,TRBJ2-4
TGCGCCAGCAGCTTTGGAAAGGGTGGCACCGGGGAGCTGTTTTTT,CASSFGKGGTGELFF,.,.,TRBV5-1,TRBJ2-2
TGCGCCAGCAGCTTGGGTGGGGGGGCCAGCACAGATACGCAGTATTTT,CASSLGGGASTDTQYF,.,.,TRBV5-1,TRBJ2-3
TGTGCCAGTAGTATTTCGGGTGGGGACACTGAAGCTTTCTTT,CASSISGGDTEAFF,.,.,TRBV19,TRBJ1-1
TGTGCCAGCAGTTCCGGGACGGACTATGGCTACACCTTC,CASSSGTDYGYTF,.,.,TRBV28,TRBJ1-2
TGTGCCAGCAGTGCCCGGGGGGATGGCAATCAGCCCCAGCATTTT,CASSARGDGNQPQHF,.,.,TRBV27,TRBJ1-5
TGCGCCAGCAGTCGAATTATCTTAGGGGCGGGAGGGCCCTACAATGAGCAGTTCTTC,CASSRIILGAGGPYNEQFF,.,TRBD2,TRBV23-1,TRBJ2-1
TGTGCCAGCAGCTCCCTTTGGGGACAGGGATCAGATACGCAGTATTTT,CASSSLWGQGSDTQYF,.,TRBD1,TRBV7-3,TRBJ2-3
TGTGCCAGCAGTTTAGGAGGGAACGATGAGCAGTTCTTC,CASSLGGNDEQFF,.,.,TRBV28,TRBJ2-1
TGTGCCAGCAGCGTAGGCGGGACAGGGGGCCTAGGTGAAAAACTGTTTTTT,CASSVGGTGGLGEKLFF,.,TRBD1,TRBV9,TRBJ1-4
TGTGCCAGCAGAGGGACAGATCAGCCCCAGCATTTT,CASRGTDQPQHF,.,TRBD1,TRBV6-1,TRBJ1-5
TGTGCCTGGAGTCCAAGCTATGGCTACACCTTC,CAWSPSYGYTF,few,.,TRBV30,TRBJ1-2
TGTGCCAGCAAGCAAGCGGGGGGGCCCAATGAGCAGTTCTTC,CASKQAGGPNEQFF,few,TRBD2,TRBV6-1,TRBJ2-1
TGTGCCAGCAGCACCAGGACTAGCGGGAGCGCAGATACGCAGTATTTT,CASSTRTSGSADTQYF,.,.,TRBV21-1,TRBJ2-3
TGTGCCAGCAGCGCCTACAGGGACGGCGAGCAGTACTTC,CASSAYRDGEQYF,.,.,TRBV6-1,TRBJ2-7
TGTGCCAGCAGCTATACCTCAGCAGTAGGCTCTGAAGCTTTCTTT,CASSYTSAVGSEAFF,.,.,TRBV11-2,TRBJ1-1
TGTGCCAGCAGGGGGGGGAGCTCCTACAATGAGCAGTTCTTC,CASRGGSSYNEQFF,.,TRBD2,TRBV25-1,TRBJ2-1
TGTGCCAGCAGTGAGGGCAGCACGTATGGCTACACCTTC,CASSEGSTYGYTF,.,.,TRBV6-1,TRBJ1-2
TGTGCCAGTAGTATTGTCCAGGGGGCGATCTATGAGCAGTTCTTC,CASSIVQGAIYEQFF,once,TRBD1,TRBV19,TRBJ2-1
TGTGCCAGCAGTTCCGGGTCTCTCGATGAGCAGTTCTTC,CASSSGSLDEQFF,.,.,TRBV28,TRBJ2-1
TGTGCCAGCAGCTTGAGGTCCAGGGCGCCAAACATTCAGTACTTC,CASSLRSRAPNIQYF,.,.,TRBV11-2,TRBJ2-4
TGTGCCTGGAGGGCAGGAAACTCTGGAAACACCATATATTTT,CAWRAGNSGNTIYF,.,.,TRBV30,TRBJ1-3
TGCGCCAGCAGCTTGGTAGCAGGGGGTAGCAATCAGCCCCAGCATTTT,CASSLVAGGSNQPQHF,.,TRBD1,TRBV5-1,TRBJ1-5
TGTGCCAGCAGCCGGGGGACTAGCGGGAACTACGAGCAGTACTTC,CASSRGTSGNYEQYF,.,TRBD2,TRBV5-4,TRBJ2-7
TGTGCCTCGGGGCGTGATGAGCAGTTCTTC,CASGRDEQFF,.,.,TRBV30,TRBJ2-1
TGTGCCAGCAGCCAAGATGGCCTTCTAGGCTACGAGCAGTACTTC,CASSQDGLLGYEQYF,.,.,TRBV14,TRBJ2-7
TGTGCCAGCAGTTTTCGCTCCTATAATTCACCCCTCCACTTT,CASSFRSYNSPLHF,.,.,TRBV6-5,TRBJ1-6
TGTGCCAGCAGCCCGCAGACTAGCGGGAGGGTCAATGAGCAGTTCTTC,CASSPQTSGRVNEQFF,.,TRBD2,TRBV11-1,TRBJ2-1
TGTGCCAGCAGCTTAGCGCAGGGTTCCTACAATGAGCAGTTCTTC,CASSLAQGSYNEQFF,.,.,TRBV11-1,TRBJ2-1
TGTGCCAGTAGTATCTGGGCAGGGGATAGCAATCAGCCCCAGCATTTT,CASSIWAGDSNQPQHF,.,.,TRBV19,TRBJ1-5
TGTGCCACCAGCTTCCTCCAGGGGGTTGCTAATGAAAAACTGTTTTTT,CATSFLQGVANEKLFF,.,TRBD1,TRBV15,TRBJ1-4
TGTGCCAGCAGTTACTGGAGGGGGTTGGGAGAGACCCAGTACTTC,CASSYWRGLGETQYF,.,.,TRBV6-5,TRBJ2-5
TGCGCCAGCAGCCGGGAGGGGGCAAATTCACCCCTCCACTTT,CASSREGANSPLHF,.,TRBD1,TRBV5-1,TRBJ1-6
TGTGCCAGCAGCGTATCCGGGGACTTCCCAGGAGAGACCCAGTACTTC,CASSVSGDFPGETQYF,.,.,TRBV9,TRBJ2-5
TGTGCCACCCGCCTGACGGGGGAGGTAGGCTACACCTTC,CATRLTGEVGYTF,few,.,TRBV10-3,TRBJ1-2
TGTGCCAGCAGCTTGGAAGTGAACCAAGAGACCCAGTACTTC,CASSLEVNQETQYF,.,.,TRBV5-4,TRBJ2-5
TGTGCCAGCAGCCAAGATCTGTTATGGCGGGGTAAGAACACTGAAGCTTTCTTT,CASSQDLLWRGKNTEAFF,.,.,TRBV4-2,TRBJ1-1
TGTGCCAGCAAGGGACAGTCCTACGAGCAGTACTTC,CASKGQSYEQYF,.,TRBD1,TRBV2,TRBJ2-7
TGCTATCTCTCGAAGACAGGGAGCTCCTACAATGAGCAGTTCTTC,CYLSKTGSSYNEQFF,.,TRBD1,TRBV19,TRBJ2-1
TGTGCCAGCAGCGTTCGGGGACAGGGGGACGAGCAGTACTTC,CASSVRGQGDEQYF,.,TRBD1,TRBV9,TRBJ2-7
TGTGCCAGCAGTTTACCAGGCATGGAGACCCAGTACTTC,CASSLPGMETQYF,.,.,TRBV28,TRBJ2-5
TGTGCCAGCAGCCAAGATTGGGCTTTCTACACCTTC,CASSQDWAFYTF,.,.,TRBV14,TRBJ1-2
TGTGCCAGCAGCTTAGTATCGGCCGGGGAGCTGTTTTTT,CASSLVSAGELFF,.,.,TRBV7-6,TRBJ2-2
TGTGCCAGCAGCAGACAGGTCTCGGAGACCCAGTACTTC,CASSRQVSETQYF,.,.,TRBV28,TRBJ2-5
TGTGCCAGCAGTTACGGGAAACTAGCGCCAACAGATACGCAGTATTTT,CASSYGKLAPTDTQYF,.,TRBD2,TRBV6-5,TRBJ2-3
TGTGCCAGCACTCCCGGGAGGGGGCTCGGGTACGAGCAGTACTTC,CASTPGRGLGYEQYF,.,.,TRBV6-1,TRBJ2-7
TGTGCCAGCAGGCAACGGGACTACCAAAAAAACATTCAGTACTTC,CASRQRDYQKNIQYF,.,TRBD2,TRBV27,TRBJ2-4
TGCGCCAGCAGCCATGGACTAGCGGATTACAATGAGCAGTTCTTC,CASSHGLADYNEQFF,.,TRBD2,TRBV4-1,TRBJ2-1
TGTGCCATCAGGGGACAGGGGGCGACTAATTCACCCCTCCACTTT,CAIRGQGATNSPLHF,once,TRBD1,TRBV10-3,TRBJ1-6
TGTGCCAGCAGTGAGGGACAGAACTACGAGCAGTACTTC,CASSEGQNYEQYF,.,TRBD1,TRBV6-1,TRBJ2-7
TGTGCCAGCAGCGGCATAGGGCCTGGAAACACCATATATTTT,CASSGIGPGNTIYF,.,.,TRBV9,TRBJ1-3
TGTGCCAGCAGCTTGGCCCAACCCATCGCAGGGGGCCCCTACGAGCAGTACTTC,CASSLAQPIAGGPYEQYF,few,TRBD1,TRBV7-2,TRBJ2-7
TGTGCCAGCAGTGAAGCGGGGGCGGGCGGGGAGCTGTTTTTT,CASSEAGAGGELFF,once,.,TRBV2,TRBJ2-2